The 19 T cell receptor beta chains given below trace back to one sample, sequenced in a study of CD8 T cells in ankylosing spondylitis. The study's findings and limits: In ankylosing spondylitis blood, a motif of roughly 8 highly homologous TCR beta variants appeared characteristic.

No antigen is known for these receptors. TCRdb reprocessed the 5' RACE reads via MiXCR and lists one record per CDR3 protein. The data hold more than 400,000 distinct CDR3 sequences, with about 5.2% observed a single time. Sequenced sample: blood, either unsorted or a sorted T cell fraction (not recorded which). The source of these receptors is a male donor with ankylosing spondylitis.

This clonotype was seen repeatedly, ten times or more. The gene calls are TRBV20-1 and TRBJ1-1, with D perhaps TRBD1 (6 bases). The V gene lost 3 bases and the J gene lost 0 bases, with 8 bases spanning the gap. CDR1 and CDR2 from the germline V gene are DFQATT and SNEGSKA (reference sequence). This CDR3 comprises 13 residues. The CDR3 here is CSARRGMNTEAFF. The CDR3 DNA reads TGCAGTGCTAGGAGGGGGATGAACACTGAAGCTTTCTTT.

This clonotype has ten or more counts. The chain uses TRBV7-9 and TRBJ2-7, with D uncertain. CDR1 SEHNR and CDR2 FQNEAQ come from the germline V gene (reference sequence). The CDR3 is 15 amino acids. V lost 0 bases to trimming and J lost 2 bases, with 11 bases between them. The CDR3 reads CASSLAAGRPYEQYF. The CDR3 DNA follows: TGTGCCAGCAGCTTAGCGGCAGGACGGCCCTACGAGCAGTACTTC.

On this clonotype: A much larger clone lies a single base off, so this may be a read error. The conserved closing phenylalanine or tryptophan is absent in this CDR3, likely reflecting a read error. The rearrangement joins TRBV6-8 to TRBJ2-7; D is unclear. V lost 6 bases to trimming and J lost 3 bases, with 9 bases between them. Germline CDR1 reads MNHGY; CDR2 reads SAAAGT. There are 12 residues in the CDR3. CDR3 nucleotide sequence: TGTGCCAGCAGGGGAAGGCTCTACGAGCAGTACCTC. This encodes CASRGRLYEQYL.

This clonotype was counted many times. J is TRBJ2-7 and V is TRBV5-1; 10 nucleotides agree with TRBD1. The germline V gene has CDR1 SGHRS and CDR2 YFSETQ. V lost 4 bases and J lost 5; bases outside the gene matches: 12. The CDR3 is 16 residues long. This chain's CDR3 is CASSREPGQGSHEQYF. Here the CDR3 DNA reads TGCGCCAGCAGCCGGGAACCGGGACAGGGGAGCCACGAGCAGTACTTC.

The sample holds many counts of this clonotype. The V call is TRBV20-1, the J call TRBJ2-7, with 9 nucleotides matching TRBD1. CDR3 length: 14 amino acids. The ends lost 2 bases at V and 3 bases at J; junction bases unmatched: 5. The germline V gene has CDR1 DFQATT and CDR2 SNEGSKA (reference sequence). The CDR3: CSARYGTGFYEQYF. In DNA, the CDR3 is TGCAGTGCTAGATACGGGACAGGGTTCTACGAGCAGTACTTC.

This clonotype was detected many times. This chain uses TRBV6-1 with TRBJ1-6; D remains unclear. In germline, CDR1 is MNHNS, CDR2 SASEGT. Trimming took 7 bases from V and 10 from J, leaving 20 bases between them. This CDR3 region has 15 residues. CDR3 bases: TGTGCCAGCAACCACCGGGTAGGGTCGTCCTCACCCCTCCACTTT. Translated, it gives CASNHRVGSSSPLHF.

This clonotype occurred many times. V usage is TRBV6-5 and J usage is TRBJ2-5; the D is unclear. Per the germline V gene, CDR1 is MNHEY and CDR2 is SVGAGI. V lost 7 bases and J lost 4, with 7 bases in between. The CDR3 is made up of 11 amino acids. The CDR3 DNA reads TGTGCCAGCATCTTTCGAGAGACCCAGTACTTC. It yields the protein CASIFRETQYF.

This clonotype was observed a handful of times. The genes are TRBV5-5 and TRBJ1-2; 8 nucleotides line up with TRBD1. The length of the CDR3 is 16 residues. Germline-derived CDR1 and CDR2 are SGHKS and YYEKEE (reference sequence). The V segment lost 2 bases and the J segment 5 bases; nucleotides outside the gene matches: 11. CDR3 sequence: CASSFLGQGAEYGYTF. The CDR3 region has the DNA TGTGCCAGCAGCTTTCTAGGGCAGGGGGCGGAATATGGCTACACCTTC.

The sample holds many counts of this clonotype. The gene calls are TRBV7-9 and TRBJ1-3; weak D call: TRBD1 (5 bases). Trimming stripped 4 bases from V and 0 bases from J, with 13 bases between. This CDR3 spans 16 amino acids. Germline V gene data show CDR1 as SEHNR and CDR2 as FQNEAQ (reference sequence). The CDR3 DNA sequence: TGTGCCAGCAGCTCATCGCGGGACGGCTCTGGAAACACCATATATTTT. Translated, it gives CASSSSRDGSGNTIYF.

This clonotype was recorded a few times. The rearrangement uses TRBV6-1 and TRBJ2-7, with TRBD2 identical over 9 bases. The CDR3 sequence is 15 residues long. J lost 0 bases, V lost 6 bases, and 6 bases had no gene match. Looked up from germline, CDR1 is MNHNS and CDR2 is SASEGT. CDR3 coding DNA: TGTGCCAGCAGCCAAAGCGGGGGGAGCTCCTACGAGCAGTACTTC. Protein sequence: CASSQSGGSSYEQYF.

Concerning this clonotype: A much larger clone lies a single base off, so this may be a read error. This chain joins TRBV7-9 and TRBJ2-3; 10 bases are a match to TRBD1. This CDR3 has 17 residues. The V and J ends lost 5 bases and 1 base, in that order; junction bases with no gene match: 9. CDR1 SEHNR and CDR2 FQNEAQ come from the germline V gene (reference sequence). For the CDR3, the DNA is TGTGCCAGCAGCCCAACCAGACAGGGGGCTGGCACAGATACGCAGTATTTT. This encodes CASSPTRQGAGTDTQYF.

This clonotype appeared many times. This chain joins TRBV9 and TRBJ2-3; D unclear. CDR1 is SGDLS, CDR2 YYNGEE, per germline. Trimming removed 0 bases from V and 0 bases from J, with 11 bases in between. The CDR3 has 16 residues. The CDR3 protein is CASSVVLGISTDTQYF. In DNA form, the CDR3 reads TGTGCCAGCAGCGTAGTGTTGGGAATTAGCACAGATACGCAGTATTTT.

This clonotype was counted ten times or more. The chain links TRBV29-1 to TRBJ2-7; D is unclear. Germline CDR1 is SQVTM and CDR2 is ANQGSEA. The CDR3 is 12 amino acids. V was cut by 3 bases and J by 4 bases, with 10 bases left in between. The CDR3 sequence is CSVDGLNYEQYF. The CDR3 nucleotides are TGCAGCGTTGATGGGCTAAATTACGAGCAGTACTTC.

The J gene is TRBJ2-1, the V gene TRBV14; 10 bases are shared with TRBD1. The CDR3 spans 14 residues. With V trimmed by 0 bases and J by 9 bases, 2 bases remained unmatched. The germline gives CDR1 SGHDN, CDR2 FVKESK. The CDR3: CASSQEWTGGEQFF. CDR3 in DNA: TGTGCCAGCAGCCAAGAGTGGACAGGGGGTGAGCAGTTCTTC.

The table lists this clonotype with a few counts. The V gene is TRBV18, the J gene TRBJ1-1; no firm D call. The V gene lost 0 bases and the J gene lost 0 bases, with 8 bases spanning the gap. This CDR3 is built from 15 residues. CDR1 KGHSH and CDR2 LQKENI come from the germline V gene. CDR3 in amino acids: CASSPPGRLNTEAFF. CDR3 bases: TGTGCCAGCTCACCACCCGGCAGATTGAACACTGAAGCTTTCTTT.

This clonotype was seen at least ten times. This sequence joins TRBV7-9 and TRBJ1-1; no firm D call. Trimming pared 1 base from V and 5 bases from J, leaving 8 bases between. Germline CDR1 SEHNR, CDR2 FQNEAQ (reference sequence). The CDR3 runs 13 residues. CDR3 amino acids: CASSLGLWTEAFF. The CDR3 nucleotides read TGTGCCAGCAGCTTAGGGTTATGGACTGAAGCTTTCTTT.

This clonotype was found many times. The rearrangement links TRBV11-2 to TRBJ1-1; D uncertain. The CDR3 spans 12 residues. Trimming cost V 1 base and J 3 bases, with 3 bases left between them. The germline V gene encodes CDR1 SGHAT and CDR2 FQNNGV. CDR3 coding DNA: TGTGCCAGCAGCTTAGTCGACACTGAAGCTTTCTTT. Its translation: CASSLVDTEAFF.

This clonotype occurred many times. The V and J genes are TRBV27 and TRBJ1-1; tentatively, D is TRBD1 (6 bases). Trimming pared 4 bases from V and 0 bases from J, leaving 9 bases between. The CDR3 covers 14 residues. Germline V CDR1 and CDR2: MNHEY, SMNVEV (reference sequence). CDR3: CASSWTDLNTEAFF. The CDR3 DNA sequence: TGTGCCAGCAGTTGGACAGACTTGAACACTGAAGCTTTCTTT.

This clonotype was found a few times. This sequence joins TRBV5-6 and TRBJ2-1; TRBD1 matches at 10 bases. Germline CDR1 SGHDT, CDR2 YYEEEE. The V gene end was trimmed by 4 bases and the J gene end by 6 bases; junction bases not matched to a gene: 4. This CDR3 contains 14 residues. For the CDR3, the DNA is TGTGCCAGCAGCATCCGGGACAGGGGCAATGAGCAGTTCTTC. Translating it yields CASSIRDRGNEQFF.